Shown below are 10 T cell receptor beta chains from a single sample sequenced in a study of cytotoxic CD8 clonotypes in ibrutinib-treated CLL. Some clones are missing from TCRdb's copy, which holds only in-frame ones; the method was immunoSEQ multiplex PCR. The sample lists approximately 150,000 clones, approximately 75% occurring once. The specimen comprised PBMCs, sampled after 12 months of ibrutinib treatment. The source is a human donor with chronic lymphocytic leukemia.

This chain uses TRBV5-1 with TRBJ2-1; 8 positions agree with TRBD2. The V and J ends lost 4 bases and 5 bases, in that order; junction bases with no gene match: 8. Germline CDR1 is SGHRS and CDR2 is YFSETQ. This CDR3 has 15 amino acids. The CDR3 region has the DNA TGCGCCAGCAGCGTCGTAGCGGGGAGCAACAATGAGCAGTTCTTC. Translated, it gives CASSVVAGSNNEQFF.

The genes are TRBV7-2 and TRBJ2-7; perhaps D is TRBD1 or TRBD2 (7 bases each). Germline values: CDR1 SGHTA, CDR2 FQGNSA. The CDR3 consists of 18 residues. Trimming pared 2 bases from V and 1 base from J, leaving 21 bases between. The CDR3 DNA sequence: TGTGCCAGCAGCTTAATGGCACAGGGGACTACCCTATCCTACGAGCAGTACTTC. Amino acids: CASSLMAQGTTLSYEQYF.

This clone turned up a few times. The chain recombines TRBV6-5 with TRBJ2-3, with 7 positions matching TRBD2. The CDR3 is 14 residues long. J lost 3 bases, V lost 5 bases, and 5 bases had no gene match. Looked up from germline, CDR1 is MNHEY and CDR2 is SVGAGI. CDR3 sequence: CASSGGSTTDTQYF. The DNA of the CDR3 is TGTGCCAGCAGTGGCGGGAGTACGACAGATACGCAGTATTTT.

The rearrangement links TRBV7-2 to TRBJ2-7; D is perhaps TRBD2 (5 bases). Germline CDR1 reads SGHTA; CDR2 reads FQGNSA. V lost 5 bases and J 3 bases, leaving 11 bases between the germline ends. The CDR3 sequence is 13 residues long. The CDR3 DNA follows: TGTGCCAGCAGCCCGGACGGGGACTACGAGCAGTACTTC. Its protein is CASSPDGDYEQYF.

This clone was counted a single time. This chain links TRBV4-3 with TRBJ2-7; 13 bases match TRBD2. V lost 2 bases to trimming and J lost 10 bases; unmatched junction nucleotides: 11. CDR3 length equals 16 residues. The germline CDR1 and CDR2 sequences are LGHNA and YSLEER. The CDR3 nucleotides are TGCGCCAGCAGCCAACGCACCGGACTAGCGGGAGTTTTCCAGTACTTC. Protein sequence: CASSQRTGLAGVFQYF.

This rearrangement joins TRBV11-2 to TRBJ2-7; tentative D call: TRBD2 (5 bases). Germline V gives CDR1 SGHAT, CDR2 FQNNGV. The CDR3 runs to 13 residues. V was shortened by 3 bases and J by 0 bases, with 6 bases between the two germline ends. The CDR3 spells CASSFGLSYEQYF. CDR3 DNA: TGTGCCAGCAGCTTCGGACTCTCCTACGAGCAGTACTTC.

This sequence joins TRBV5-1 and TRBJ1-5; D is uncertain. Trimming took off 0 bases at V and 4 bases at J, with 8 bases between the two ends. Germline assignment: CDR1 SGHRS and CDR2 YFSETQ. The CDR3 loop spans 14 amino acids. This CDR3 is CASSLAGFNQPQHF. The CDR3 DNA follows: TGCGCCAGCAGCTTGGCGGGTTTTAATCAGCCCCAGCATTTT.

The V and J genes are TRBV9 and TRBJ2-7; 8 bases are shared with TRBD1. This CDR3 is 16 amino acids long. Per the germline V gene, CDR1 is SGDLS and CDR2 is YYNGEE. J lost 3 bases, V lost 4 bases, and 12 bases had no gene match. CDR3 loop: CASSHTVTGGDYEQYF. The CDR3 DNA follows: TGTGCCAGCAGCCACACTGTAACAGGGGGTGACTACGAGCAGTACTTC.

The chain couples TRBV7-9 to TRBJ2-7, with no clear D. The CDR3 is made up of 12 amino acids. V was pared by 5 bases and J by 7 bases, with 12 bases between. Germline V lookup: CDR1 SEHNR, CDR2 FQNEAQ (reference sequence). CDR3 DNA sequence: TGTGCCAGCAGCCCGGTCCCCAGGGAGCAGTACTTC. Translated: CASSPVPREQYF.

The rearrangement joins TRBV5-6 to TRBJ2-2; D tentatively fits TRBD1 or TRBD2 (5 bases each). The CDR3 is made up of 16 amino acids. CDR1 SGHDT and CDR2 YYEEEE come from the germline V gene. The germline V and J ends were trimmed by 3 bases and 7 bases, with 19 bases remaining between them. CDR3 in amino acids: CASSWGPLAGVGELFF. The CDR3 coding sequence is TGTGCCAGCAGCTGGGGACCGCTTGCAGGAGTCGGGGAGCTGTTTTTT.